Following are 16 T cell receptor beta chains from one sample sequenced in a study of blood T cells in healthy people across ages. With a J-beta primer mix and a sample-barcoded 5' primer, a second PCR ran 7 to 11 cycles. TCRdb fed the 5' RACE reads into MiXCR, producing one record per CDR3 protein. The sample has around 1,000,000 distinct CDR3 sequences, about 25% seen once. The data were also submitted as part of a second study, on T cells of mothers and their children.

The sample was blood. The receptor source for this set is a girl aged 2 to 10 in good health.

The rearrangement uses TRBV4-2 and TRBJ1-4; 7 nucleotides agree with TRBD1. Germline V gene lookup returns CDR1 LGHNA and CDR2 YNFKEQ. The V segment lost 0 bases and the J segment 4 bases; nucleotides outside the gene matches: 2. This CDR3 comprises 15 residues. CDR3 loop: CASSQETGVNEKLFF. The CDR3 region has the DNA TGTGCCAGCAGCCAAGAAACAGGGGTTAATGAAAAACTGTTTTTT.

The chain is built from TRBV2 and TRBJ1-6, with D tentatively TRBD1 (5 bases). This CDR3 has 17 amino acids. V lost 4 bases and J 12 bases, leaving 25 bases between the germline ends. CDR1 and CDR2 from the germline V gene are SNHLY and FYNNEI. The DNA of the CDR3 is TGTGCCAGCAGTGGCACGGAGATTTGGGAGGGGCGGAAACCCCTCCACTTT. This codes for CASSGTEIWEGRKPLHF.

The chain links TRBV10-3 to TRBJ2-1, with D unclear. This CDR3 region has 19 residues. V lost 4 bases to trimming and J lost 3 bases, with 25 bases between them. In germline, CDR1 is ENHRY, CDR2 SYGVKD. In DNA, the CDR3 is TGTGCCATCAGTGGAACCATCATAGAGCGAGTACGAGACTACAATGAGCAGTTCTTC. Translated, it gives CAISGTIIERVRDYNEQFF.

The rearrangement joins TRBV29-1 to TRBJ2-5, with 7 bases fitting TRBD2. Germline V gene lookup returns CDR1 SQVTM and CDR2 ANQGSEA. CDR3 length: 15 residues. V shed 3 bases, J shed 5 bases, and the junction held 12 bases outside the gene matches. For the CDR3, the DNA is TGCAGCGTTGAGAGAGGCGGGGGATCAGGGGAGACCCAGTACTTC. Its translation: CSVERGGGSGETQYF.

This clonotype was found many times. The CDR3 DNA follows: TGTGCCAGCAGCTTAGTAGCCTCCTACGAGCAGTACTTC. It translates to CASSLVASYEQYF. The chain joins TRBV7-2 to TRBJ2-1; D is uncertain. The J call is uncertain, as TRBJ2-7 better fits the DNA end. This CDR3 is built from 13 residues. Per the germline V gene, CDR1 is SGHTA and CDR2 is FQGNSA.

In its sample, this clonotype was seen a few times. The chain has TRBV5-6 and TRBJ1-2, with 8 bases matching TRBD1. The germline gives CDR1 SGHDT, CDR2 YYEEEE. The CDR3 covers 14 residues. V was pared by 5 bases and J by 4 bases, with 7 bases of the junction left unmatched. The CDR3 loop is CASSSPGQAYGYTF. In DNA form, the CDR3 reads TGTGCCAGCAGTTCTCCGGGACAGGCCTATGGCTACACCTTC.

The chain couples TRBV6-2 or TRBV6-3 to TRBJ1-5; TRBD1 matches 11 bases. CDR1 and CDR2 from the germline V gene are MNHEY and SVGEGT. The CDR3 loop spans 14 amino acids. With V trimmed by 7 bases and J by 7 bases, 6 bases remained unmatched. CDR3 sequence (DNA): TGTGCCAGCACCGGGACAGGGGGGCGACAGCCCCAGCATTTT. Encoded protein: CASTGTGGRQPQHF.

The J gene is TRBJ1-3, the V gene TRBV29-1; TRBD1 matches 11 bases. The CDR3 runs 16 residues. Per germline, CDR1 SQVTM and CDR2 ANQGSEA. V trimming: 3 bases; J trimming: 2 bases; junction bases outside the gene matches: 6. For the CDR3, the DNA is TGCAGCGTTGACGACCCGGGACAGGGGGCTGGAAACACCATATATTTT. Its protein product is CSVDDPGQGAGNTIYF. The whole variable domain, filled in from reference TRBV29-1 and TRBJ1-3, reads SAVISQKPSRDICQRGTSLTIQCQVDSQVTMMFWYRQQPGQSLTLIATANQGSEATYESGFVIDKFPISRPNLTFSTLTVSNMSPEDSSIYLCSVDDPGQGAGNTIYFGEGSWLTVV.

This clonotype showed up just a few times. The DNA is omitted, as the CDR3 cannot be located on it reliably, and the CDR3 follows TCRdb's listing. The chain links TRBV7-5 to TRBJ2-4. TRBV7-5 corresponds to a pseudogene. The CDR3 length equals 16 residues, ends included. CDR3 residues: CISVPGPELAKNIQYF.

This clonotype was detected only a few times. J is TRBJ2-7 and V is TRBV29-1; 10 bases align to TRBD2. This CDR3 contains 14 residues. The trim removed 5 bases at V and 2 bases at J, leaving 6 bases unmatched. Looked up from germline, CDR1 is SQVTM and CDR2 is ANQGSEA. This chain's CDR3 is CSVWRTSGAYEQYF. The DNA of the CDR3 is TGCAGCGTTTGGAGGACTAGCGGCGCCTACGAGCAGTACTTC.

The chain uses TRBV20-1 and TRBJ2-5; no definite D call. The CDR3 is 14 residues long. The germline V gene encodes CDR1 DFQATT and CDR2 SNEGSKA (reference sequence). The V end was cut by 0 bases, the J end by 2 bases, with 10 bases between. This CDR3 reads CSARDWAQQETQYF. CDR3 in DNA: TGCAGTGCTAGAGATTGGGCCCAGCAAGAGACCCAGTACTTC.

This clonotype was seen more than once but under ten times. DNA of the CDR3: TGCAGCGTTACCAGGGGGATTGGGAACGAGCAGTACTTC. Translation gives CSVTRGIGNEQYF. The chain couples TRBV29-1 to TRBJ2-7, with TRBD1 identical over 7 bases. The CDR3 extends over 13 amino acids. Germline V gene lookup returns CDR1 SQVTM and CDR2 ANQGSEA. V gave up 5 bases and J gave up 5 bases; unmatched junction bases: 9.

The chain couples TRBV4-1 to TRBJ1-2, with 9 positions matching TRBD1. The V and J ends lost 3 bases and 8 bases, in that order; junction bases with no gene match: 10. The length of the CDR3 is 15 residues. Per the germline V gene, CDR1 is MGHRA and CDR2 is YSYEKL. The CDR3 coding sequence is TGCGCCAGCAGCCAGGGATGGGACAGGGTAAACGGCTACACCTTC. As protein: CASSQGWDRVNGYTF.

The chain employs TRBV6-2 or TRBV6-3 and TRBJ2-7; the D is unclear. From germline, CDR1 is MNHEY and CDR2 SVGEGT. The length of the CDR3 is 17 residues. Trimming shortened V by 0 bases and J by 4 bases, and 19 bases separated the two germline ends. The CDR3 sequence: CASSYSLEKVAPYEQYF. As DNA, the CDR3 is TGTGCCAGCAGTTACTCACTGGAAAAAGTGGCCCCTTACGAGCAGTACTTC.

In this sample, this clonotype turned up once. This chain uses TRBV29-1 with TRBJ2-1; maybe TRBD2 (6 bases). The germline CDR1 and CDR2 sequences are SQVTM and ANQGSEA. The CDR3 is 14 residues long. Trimming left V 6 bases short and J 3 bases short, with 15 bases between. CDR3 sequence (DNA): TGCAGCGTCGGGAGCCGAGGGCTCTACAATGAGCAGTTCTTC. Translating gives CSVGSRGLYNEQFF.

This chain connects TRBV20-1 to TRBJ2-3, with D perhaps matching TRBD1 (5 bases). V was clipped by 1 base and J by 3 bases, with 5 bases between them. The CDR3 is 12 amino acids. Per the germline V gene, CDR1 is DFQATT and CDR2 is SNEGSKA (reference sequence). The CDR3 DNA follows: TGCAGTGCTAGAGGACAGACAGATACGCAGTATTTT. Its translation is CSARGQTDTQYF.